The subject of this entry is one T cell receptor (beta chain). Which antigen it targets is not known. Base qualities are not recorded, but no much larger clone differs from it by a single base. The germline V gene gives CDR1 as SGHVS and CDR2 as FNYEAQ. V lost 4 bases and J lost 0 bases; the stretch between them is 13 bases long. The CDR3 sequence holds 16 residues, the cysteine and phenylalanine included. Only the CDR3 portion is preserved as DNA: 48 bases, with reading frame beginning at the first base. Using the deep immunoSEQ assay, multiplex PCR amplified TCR CDR3 regions from genomic DNA. Extracted genomic DNA from each cell subset was distributed evenly across all wells of several immunoSEQ 96-well plates, and each plate was treated as a replicate. For sorted subsets, 150 to 200 ng genomic DNA, equal to tens of thousands of T cell genomes, was loaded into each replicate PCR. Purified libraries were measured with a Qubit 3.0 fluorometer, size-checked on a Bioanalyzer 2100, and measured again with the KAPA Library Quantification kit. Every immunoSEQ 96-well plate was sequenced on a dedicated single-read 150-cycle Illumina NextSeq 550 flow cell. In the original analysis: Because the immunoSEQ output included only junctional sequences and no quality scores, the filtering could not be the same as the filtering used for full-length reads. To assign V/J genes and CDR3, sequences were annotated against IMGT germline references using PyIR, a Python wrapper for IgBLAST v1.9. Reads were filtered out if the reads had weak V/J assignments (E-value above 1e-6), no CDR3, stop codons, out-of-frame junctions, or ambiguous translated residues. V3J clonotypes were defined as sequences sharing the same inferred V gene, J gene, and CDR3 amino acid sequence. Percentage overlap between repertoires was computed as shared unique clonotypes divided by the size of the smaller repertoire. Richness of each repertoire was evaluated using RTK rarefaction, the Chao1 estimator, and Recon v2.1 estimates of unobserved clonotypes. Generation probabilities were computed with OLGA for all TCRbeta clonotypes obtained by the gDNA method from several donors. Held by TCRdb, this immuneACCESS table contains in-frame sequences only and omits some clones. Under half of the omission traces to an unresolved V gene where checked; the cause of the rest is unknown. D and trimming were read from the DNA, whereas the V and J calls and clone size are those reported in that table. The sample table contains around 2.1 million clones; only one count was recorded for around 93% of them. The ten top clones hold around 1.7% of the sample.

The sample is drawn from a study of shared clonotypes between healthy human individuals (TCRdb year 2020). At the level of the whole study: The cohort included a few men and a couple of women between 18 and 49 years of age. For each donor, three plates each were used for CD4 naive and CD4 memory, two plates were used for CD8 naive, and one plate was used for CD8 memory. To estimate repertoire size and how much clonotype sharing occurs between individuals, the study deeply sequenced the blood TCR repertoires of about five healthy adults. Different laboratories and diverse techniques were used to prepare libraries and sequence TCR repertoires, to increase sequencing depth and limit assay-specific biases. Per donor, leukapheresis produced somewhere between about 0.9 and 10 billion PBMCs.

CD8 naive samples were CD45RO-negative cells positively selected for CCR7, giving a CD45RA+CCR7+ population that excluded TemRA cells. The donors were healthy, HIV-negative adults who had no recently reported acute infections or vaccinations. Every donor was a Caucasian adult living in Nashville, Tennessee, USA. Blood was collected by leukapheresis, and PBMCs were isolated by Ficoll-Histopaque density gradient centrifugation and then cryopreserved in liquid nitrogen vapor phase. Analytical flow cytometry was used to check the purity and quantity of each magnetically sorted T cell population. From each sorted fraction, genomic DNA was isolated and quantified by UV absorbance on a Nanodrop 2000c. General findings and caveats noted by the study authors: Estimated clonotype richness was generally larger for naive than for memory subsets. Clonotypes shared by all four sorted-subset donors showed higher generation probabilities than non-shared clonotypes. Sampling was limited to blood, and TCR repertoires in tissue likely differ from TCR repertoires in blood. Sharing across a few donors was observed for around 5% of naive CD4, over 3% of naive CD8, about 2.3% of memory CD4, and around 0.44% of memory CD8 clonotypes. Based on pairwise subsampling, the degree of clonotype sharing among donors was expected to be affected by sequencing depth. Even with the large sequencing depth, rarefaction of the sorted-subset datasets indicated that sequencing was incomplete. Because the study included only a small number of donors, the genetic and exposure-history diversity represented was limited.

Material: naive CD8+ T cells from PBMCs. The intended sense of this specimen's cell subset or site label: CD45RA+CCR7+. The receptor was derived from a man between 18 and 35 years old in good health. Some clones in this sample may be carry-over from other donors' samples. Rearrangement joined TRBV7-6 to TRBJ1-5; a weak D assignment points to TRBD1 (5 bases agree). The CDR3 protein sequence reads: CASSCPSGDSNQPQHF. The nucleotides are TGTGCCAGCAGCTGCCCCTCGGGGGATAGCAATCAGCCCCAGCATTTT.